The 28 T cell receptor beta chains listed next were all sequenced from one sample in a study of T cell responses to AZD1222 COVID-19 vaccine. The data were produced by immunoSEQ multiplex PCR, yet TCRdb's version contains in-frame clones alone and is incomplete. The sample holds 120,000 to 150,000 clones; approximately 94% are singletons and the top ten take 1.5% to 2%. Sequencing was performed on peripheral blood, taken on day 0 of AZD1222 vaccination. The source of these receptors is an adult in good health.

This rearrangement joins TRBV27 to TRBJ2-2, with D hard to call. V gave up 0 bases and J gave up 4 bases, with 6 bases separating them. CDR3 length: 14 amino acids. Germline CDR1 MNHEY, CDR2 SMNVEV (reference sequence). The chain's CDR3 is CASSLSSSTGELFF. The CDR3 bases are TGTGCCAGCAGTTTATCGAGTAGCACCGGGGAGCTGTTTTTT.

The chain has TRBV5-1 and TRBJ1-2; TRBD1 matches at 10 bases. Germline V gene lookup returns CDR1 SGHRS and CDR2 YFSETQ. The CDR3 has 15 amino acids. The V segment lost 5 bases and the J segment 8 bases; nucleotides outside the gene matches: 12. In nucleotides, the CDR3 is TGCGCCAGCAGGGAGACCGGGACAGGGGAGGAGGGCTACACCTTC. Translation: CASRETGTGEEGYTF.

The chain couples TRBV11-2 to TRBJ1-4; TRBD1 might be the D (6 bases). Trimming removed 3 bases at V and 0 bases at J, with 11 bases between. In germline, CDR1 is SGHAT, CDR2 FQNNGV. The CDR3 runs to 16 residues. CDR3 DNA sequence: TGTGCCAGCAGCTTCGTGACAGGAGCAACTAATGAAAAACTGTTTTTT. Amino acid sequence: CASSFVTGATNEKLFF.

The chain has TRBV19 and TRBJ2-3; D is uncertain. V was trimmed by 5 bases and J by 0 bases, leaving 12 bases between them. From germline, CDR1 is LNHDA and CDR2 SQIVND (reference sequence). CDR3 length: 15 amino acids. The CDR3 DNA reads TGTGCCAGTAGTGACGGAAGTACTAGCACAGATACGCAGTATTTT. It translates to CASSDGSTSTDTQYF. The whole variable domain, remainder taken from reference TRBV19 and TRBJ2-3, is DGGITQSPKYLFRKEGQNVTLSCEQNLNHDAMYWYRQDPGQGLRLIYYSQIVNDFQKGDIAEGYSVSREKKESFPLTVTSAQKNPTAFYLCASSDGSTSTDTQYFGPGTRLTVL.

The V and J genes are TRBV6-5 and TRBJ1-2; perhaps TRBD1 as D (5 bases). The CDR3 is 12 residues long. The germline V and J ends were trimmed by 6 bases and 4 bases, with 9 bases remaining between them. Germline CDR1 is MNHEY and CDR2 is SVGAGI. As DNA, the CDR3 is TGTGCCAGCAGCTCAGGGACCTATGGCTACACCTTC. It yields the protein CASSSGTYGYTF.

This chain links TRBV5-4 with TRBJ2-5, with 8 nucleotides matching TRBD2. The CDR3 is 14 residues long. Losses at the gene ends were 2 bases for V and 4 bases for J; bases not matched to a gene: 4. The germline V gene encodes CDR1 SGHNT and CDR2 YYREEE (reference sequence). The CDR3 DNA is TGTGCCAGCAGCTTTGCGGGGGGACGAGAGACCCAGTACTTC. This sequence encodes CASSFAGGRETQYF.

The chain has TRBV6-5 and TRBJ1-1; D perhaps matches TRBD1 (5 bases). CDR3 length: 14 residues. V was clipped by 7 bases and J by 0 bases, with 12 bases between them. CDR1 and CDR2 (germline): MNHEY, SVGAGI. CDR3 residues: CASTPGLMNTEAFF. The CDR3 region has the DNA TGTGCCAGCACTCCGGGACTTATGAACACTGAAGCTTTCTTT.

The chain carries TRBV6-6 and TRBJ1-1; TRBD1 is a possible D gene (5 bases). The CDR3 length is 15 residues. CDR1 and CDR2 (germline): MNHNY, SVGAGI (reference sequence). The germline V and J ends were trimmed by 7 bases and 1 base, with 16 bases remaining between them. CDR3 DNA: TGTGCCAGCAAGGCCACGACAGCTTCGAACACTGAAGCTTTCTTT. It yields the protein CASKATTASNTEAFF.

CDR3 sequence reads: CASSYAIGGQPQHF. CDR3 nucleotide sequence: TGTGCCAGCAGTTACGCGATAGGGGGTCAGCCCCAGCATTTT. The rearrangement joins TRBV6-5 to TRBJ1-5; maybe TRBD1 (6 bases). With 2 bases removed from V and 6 bases from J, the gap between germline ends came to 11 bases. The CDR3 is 14 residues long. Per the germline V gene, CDR1 is MNHEY and CDR2 is SVGAGI.

The rearrangement joins TRBV6-5 to TRBJ2-7; TRBD1 matches at 7 bases. The CDR3 loop spans 11 amino acids. J was trimmed by 4 bases and V by 11 bases; bases with no gene match: 5. In germline, CDR1 is MNHEY, CDR2 SVGAGI. The CDR3 loop is CAPGTEYEQYF. In DNA, the CDR3 is TGTGCCCCCGGGACAGAGTACGAGCAGTACTTC.

This rearrangement joins TRBV25-1 to TRBJ1-5; weak D call: TRBD1 (5 bases). With 2 bases removed from V and 1 base from J, the gap between germline ends came to 12 bases. The CDR3 runs 16 residues. From germline, CDR1 is MGHDK and CDR2 SYGVNS. CDR3 nucleotides: TGTGCCAGCAGTGAAGGGCGCAGGGAGAGCAATCAGCCCCAGCATTTT. This gives the protein CASSEGRRESNQPQHF.

This sequence joins TRBV7-3 and TRBJ2-1, with TRBD2 matching over 8 bases. The germline CDR1 and CDR2 sequences are SGHTA and FQGTGA. The junction had 9 bases not matched to a gene; V was cut back by 5 bases and J by 0 bases. The CDR3 runs 17 residues. CDR3 loop: CASSTRTSQSSYNEQFF. DNA of the CDR3: TGTGCCAGCAGCACCCGGACTAGCCAGAGCTCCTACAATGAGCAGTTCTTC.

The rearrangement uses TRBV12-5 and TRBJ1-1, with D possibly being TRBD1 (6 bases). V shed 1 base and J shed 6 bases, with 9 bases lying between them. Germline CDR1 is LGHNT and CDR2 is FRNRAP. The CDR3 has 13 amino acids. In DNA form, the CDR3 reads TGTGCTAGTGGTTTGGGAGGGGGACCTGAAGCTTTCTTT. Encoded protein: CASGLGGGPEAFF. Full variable domain (missing parts from reference TRBV12-5 and TRBJ1-1): DARVTQTPRHKVTEMGQEVTMRCQPILGHNTVFWYRQTMMQGLELLAYFRNRAPLDDSGMPKDRFSAEMPDATLATLKIQPSEPRDSAVYFCASGLGGGPEAFFGQGTRLTVV.

This chain uses TRBV25-1 with TRBJ1-1, with D possibly TRBD1 on 6 matching bases. The CDR3 sequence is 15 residues long. The germline V gene encodes CDR1 MGHDK and CDR2 SYGVNS. Trimming took off 2 bases at V and 1 base at J, with 11 bases between the two ends. The CDR3 here is CASSEGGHRNTEAFF. CDR3 sequence (DNA): TGTGCCAGCAGTGAAGGGGGACATAGGAACACTGAAGCTTTCTTT.

This rearrangement joins TRBV6-5 to TRBJ2-7, with 9 bases lining up with TRBD1. The CDR3 has 13 residues. V lost 5 bases, J lost 7 bases, and 6 bases stayed unmatched. Germline V lookup: CDR1 MNHEY, CDR2 SVGAGI. CDR3 protein: CASSRTGVREQYF. The CDR3 bases are TGTGCCAGCAGTCGGACAGGGGTGCGGGAGCAGTACTTC.

The rearrangement links TRBV4-1 to TRBJ1-4; 8 bases map to TRBD1. V was pared by 4 bases and J by 0 bases, with 16 bases of the junction left unmatched. This CDR3 spans 20 amino acids. The germline V gene encodes CDR1 MGHRA and CDR2 YSYEKL. The CDR3 DNA reads as TGCGCCAGCAGCCTTCGGACAGGGAAAAGCCCCAGCTCAACTAATGAAAAACTGTTTTTT. Protein product: CASSLRTGKSPSSTNEKLFF.

V and J are TRBV28 and TRBJ1-4; D is uncertain. Per germline, CDR1 MDHEN and CDR2 SYDVKM. Trimming removed 5 bases from V and 7 bases from J, with 14 bases in between. The CDR3 has 14 amino acids. The CDR3 DNA is TGTGCCAGCAGTAAACCCCGACCAGGTGAAAAACTGTTTTTT. This gives the protein CASSKPRPGEKLFF.

The rearrangement uses TRBV30 and TRBJ2-7; weak D call: TRBD1 (6 bases). V was shortened by 6 bases and J by 7 bases, with 13 bases between the two germline ends. The CDR3 is 11 amino acids. CDR1 and CDR2 from the germline V gene are GTSNPN and SVGIG (reference sequence). CDR3 in DNA: TGTGCCTGCACCCTGAGGGGGGAGCAGTACTTC. It specifies CACTLRGEQYF.

The chain employs TRBV5-5 and TRBJ2-3; D ambiguous. The V gene lost 0 bases and the J gene lost 5 bases, with 4 bases spanning the gap. Germline-derived CDR1 and CDR2 are SGHKS and YYEKEE (reference sequence). CDR3 length equals 12 residues. The DNA of the CDR3 is TGTGCCAGCAGCTTGGACGGAGATACGCAGTATTTT. Translating gives CASSLDGDTQYF. The full variable domain, with the rest looked up from reference TRBV5-5 and TRBJ2-3, is DAGVTQSPTHLIKTRGQQVTLRCSPISGHKSVSWYQQVLGQGPQFIFQYYEKEERGRGNFPDRFSARQFPNYSSELNVNALLLGDSALYLCASSLDGDTQYFGPGTRLTVL.

The gene calls are TRBV5-1 and TRBJ2-1; D not certain. The CDR3 sequence is 14 residues long. The germline CDR1 and CDR2 sequences are SGHRS and YFSETQ. V shed 5 bases and J shed 4 bases, with 13 bases lying between them. DNA of the CDR3: TGCGCCAGCAGGCTATCAGATTTTTACAATGAGCAGTTCTTC. Its protein is CASRLSDFYNEQFF.

In DNA, the CDR3 is TGTGCCAGCAGCCAAGGGGGAGGGGTAGGCACTGAAGCTTTCTTT. Amino acids: CASSQGGGVGTEAFF. The rearrangement joins TRBV3-1 (or the pseudogene TRBV3-2) to TRBJ1-1; possibly TRBD1 for D (5 bases). CDR3 length: 15 residues. The V end lost 1 base, the J end lost 4 bases, and 13 bases lay between the germline ends. CDR1 and CDR2 (germline): LGHDT, YNNKEL (reference sequence).

The chain recombines TRBV5-8 with TRBJ2-1; 9 nucleotides agree with TRBD2. With V trimmed by 6 bases and J by 6 bases, 7 bases remained unmatched. The V gene's germline CDR1 is SGHTS and CDR2 YDEGEE. The CDR3 covers 14 residues. The CDR3 DNA follows: TGTGCCAGCACCGAGGGCGGGAGGGTCAATGAGCAGTTCTTC. Translating gives CASTEGGRVNEQFF. Together with reference TRBV5-8 and TRBJ2-1, the CDR3 gives the full variable domain: EAGVTQSPTHLIKTRGQQATLRCSPISGHTSVYWYQQALGLGLQFLLWYDEGEERNRGNFPPRFSGRQFPNYSSELNVNALELEDSALYLCASTEGGRVNEQFFGPGTRLTVL.

The chain uses TRBV10-2 and TRBJ1-1; D not resolved. V was clipped by 11 bases and J by 4 bases, with 11 bases between them. The CDR3 totals 11 residues. CDR1 is WSHSY, CDR2 SAAADI, per germline. CDR3 in DNA: TGCGCCTCCTCCCCCGGCACTGAAGCTTTCTTT. This gives the protein CASSPGTEAFF.

The J gene is TRBJ1-1, the V gene TRBV18; tentative D call: TRBD1 (6 bases). The CDR3 loop spans 12 amino acids. CDR1 KGHSH and CDR2 LQKENI come from the germline V gene. V was cut by 3 bases and J by 8 bases, with 10 bases left in between. CDR3 protein: CASSPGTFEAFF. In nucleotides, the CDR3 is TGTGCCAGCTCACCCGGGACATTCGAAGCTTTCTTT.

This chain connects TRBV7-8 to TRBJ1-5; 11 positions agree with TRBD1. This CDR3 region has 18 residues. Germline V CDR1 and CDR2: SGHVS, FQNEAQ. Unmatched junction bases numbered 7, after V lost 3 bases and J lost 0 bases. The CDR3 coding sequence is TGTGCCAGCAGCTTTGGCGGGACAGGGGGGATTAGCAATCAGCCCCAGCATTTT. Protein product: CASSFGGTGGISNQPQHF.

The CDR3 sequence is CASSFIAGGRGSYNEQFF. The CDR3 DNA sequence: TGTGCCAGCAGCTTTATCGCGGGGGGACGCGGCTCCTACAATGAGCAGTTCTTC. The V call is TRBV7-9, the J call TRBJ2-1, with 8 nucleotides matching TRBD2. The trim removed 3 bases at V and 0 bases at J, leaving 10 bases unmatched. Per the germline V gene, CDR1 is SEHNR and CDR2 is FQNEAQ (reference sequence). The CDR3 loop spans 18 amino acids.

The genes are TRBV7-3 and TRBJ1-1; D uncertain. V lost 0 bases and J lost 0, with 11 bases in between. The CDR3 has 16 amino acids. Germline-derived CDR1 and CDR2 are SGHTA and FQGTGA. The CDR3 loop reads CASSLTAQRVNTEAFF. CDR3 in DNA: TGTGCCAGCAGCTTAACGGCCCAGCGAGTGAACACTGAAGCTTTCTTT.

This chain uses TRBV18 with TRBJ1-1, with D uncertain. Germline V CDR1 and CDR2: KGHSH, LQKENI. This CDR3 is 16 amino acids long. Trimming removed 0 bases from V and 2 bases from J, with 13 bases in between. CDR3 in DNA: TGTGCCAGCTCACCACCGGCTGGGGTTTTAAACACTGAAGCTTTCTTT. Its translation is CASSPPAGVLNTEAFF.